This passage covers 22 T cell receptor beta chains from one sample sequenced in a study of T cell changes during pregnancy in multiple sclerosis. This table comes from immunoSEQ multiplex PCR, and its TCRdb copy is limited to in-frame clones, with some not included. The table lists approximately 93,000 clones, around 93% of them singletons. Sequenced here: peripheral blood, sampled before pregnancy. The receptor set was obtained from a female donor with multiple sclerosis, enrolled in a pregnancy study.

The chain combines TRBV5-6 with TRBJ2-7, with 10 bases lining up with TRBD2. The V and J ends lost 5 bases and 2 bases, in that order; junction bases with no gene match: 4. CDR1 SGHDT and CDR2 YYEEEE come from the germline V gene. The CDR3 is 14 residues long. CDR3 nucleotide sequence: TGTGCCAGCAGATCTAGCGGGAGTGCCTACGAGCAGTACTTC. This sequence encodes CASRSSGSAYEQYF.

This clone was recorded a few times. The rearrangement links TRBV7-6 to TRBJ1-6, with D uncertain. Germline V gene data show CDR1 as SGHVS and CDR2 as FNYEAQ. The CDR3 has 14 residues. The V end lost 6 bases, the J end lost 8 bases, and 14 bases lay between the germline ends. The chain's CDR3 is CASREGRIDSPLHF. The CDR3 DNA sequence: TGTGCCAGCAGGGAAGGGAGGATTGATTCACCCCTCCACTTT. Variable domain in full (rest from reference TRBV7-6 and TRBJ1-6): GAGVSQSPRYKVTKRGQDVALRCDPISGHVSLYWYRQALGQGPEFLTYFNYEAQQDKSGLPNDRFSAERPEGSISTLTIQRTEQRDSAMYRCASREGRIDSPLHFGNGTRLTVT.

The chain links TRBV10-3 to TRBJ2-1, with 7 bases lining up with TRBD1. V lost 4 bases to trimming and J lost 8 bases; unmatched junction nucleotides: 2. CDR3 length equals 12 residues. The germline gives CDR1 ENHRY, CDR2 SYGVKD. For the CDR3, the DNA is TGTGCCATCAGTGGGGACAGCTATGAGCAGTTCTTC. It codes for CAISGDSYEQFF.

This clone was seen once. CDR3 nucleotide sequence: TGTGCCAGCAGCATGATACTTGGACAGGGGGCCGATGGCTACACCTTC. It encodes CASSMILGQGADGYTF. The rearrangement links TRBV7-2 to TRBJ1-2; 11 nucleotides match TRBD1. The CDR3 consists of 16 residues. Losses at the gene ends were 5 bases for V and 6 bases for J; bases not matched to a gene: 11. The germline V gene has CDR1 SGHTA and CDR2 FQGNSA.

This rearrangement joins TRBV28 to TRBJ1-2, with 9 bases identical to TRBD1. Germline V gene data show CDR1 as MDHEN and CDR2 as SYDVKM. J lost 5 bases, V lost 5 bases, and 15 bases had no gene match. The CDR3 is 17 residues long. CDR3 nucleotide sequence: TGTGCCAGCAGTGGCACCGGGACAGGGAGGGAAAGATATGGCTACACCTTC. Translating it yields CASSGTGTGRERYGYTF.

V and J are TRBV6-1 and TRBJ2-7, with D perhaps TRBD2 (6 bases). There are 12 residues in the CDR3. The germline V and J ends were trimmed by 5 bases and 6 bases, with 11 bases remaining between them. The germline CDR1 and CDR2 sequences are MNHNS and SASEGT. CDR3 coding DNA: TGTGCCAGCAGTCGGAGGGTAGGCGAGCAGTACTTC. It is translated as CASSRRVGEQYF.

The chain employs TRBV7-3 and TRBJ1-1; no clear D gene. The CDR3 is made up of 13 amino acids. Per germline, CDR1 SGHTA and CDR2 FQGTGA. V was pared by 3 bases and J by 11 bases, with 16 bases between. Written as DNA, the CDR3 is TGTGCCAGCAGCTTCAATAAGGAAGCGCGGGCTTTCTTT. This codes for CASSFNKEARAFF.

The chain combines TRBV2 with TRBJ2-3, with 10 nucleotides matching TRBD2. Per the germline V gene, CDR1 is SNHLY and CDR2 is FYNNEI. V gave up 7 bases and J gave up 9 bases; unmatched junction bases: 13. This CDR3 has 15 residues. The DNA of the CDR3 is TGTGCCAGCAAGGGGAAAGCGGGAGGGGGCCTCACGCAGTATTTT. Protein: CASKGKAGGGLTQYF.

This clone occurred once. The chain joins TRBV18 to TRBJ1-5; the D gene is possibly TRBD1 (5 bases). Trimming shortened V by 3 bases and J by 7 bases, and 13 bases separated the two germline ends. From germline, CDR1 is KGHSH and CDR2 LQKENI. The CDR3 sequence is 14 residues long. CDR3 sequence (DNA): TGTGCCAGCTCACCGAGGCAGGGAATCCAGCCCCAGCATTTT. It is translated as CASSPRQGIQPQHF.

Only a few counts were recorded for this clone. The chain combines TRBV19 with TRBJ2-2, with 9 bases that match TRBD1. Trimming cost V 9 bases and J 2 bases; bases outside gene matches: 7. This CDR3 is built from 15 residues. Germline loops: CDR1 LNHDA, CDR2 SQIVND (reference sequence). Here the CDR3 DNA reads TGTGCCAGCAAACAGGGGGCCTTTAACACCGGGGAGCTGTTTTTT. Translation: CASKQGAFNTGELFF.

This clone was recorded once. The J gene is TRBJ2-3, the V gene TRBV5-1; 7 positions match TRBD1. Germline V gene sequence: CDR1 SGHRS, CDR2 YFSETQ. The V segment lost 0 bases and the J segment 3 bases; nucleotides outside the gene matches: 7. This CDR3 region has 16 residues. The CDR3 protein is CASSLGLTGRTDTQYF. The CDR3 region has the DNA TGCGCCAGCAGCTTGGGCTTGACAGGGCGGACAGATACGCAGTATTTT.

This clone occurred once. The chain's CDR3 is CASSFRDNEQFF. The CDR3 nucleotides read TGTGCCAGCAGCTTCCGGGACAATGAGCAGTTCTTC. The V and J genes are TRBV5-4 and TRBJ2-1; no definite D call. The CDR3 totals 12 residues. Deletions cut 2 bases from V and 5 bases from J, with 5 bases between. Per the germline V gene, CDR1 is SGHNT and CDR2 is YYREEE (reference sequence).

J is TRBJ2-7 and V is TRBV6-6, with a possible D match to TRBD1 (5 bases). Trimming stripped 2 bases from V and 3 bases from J, with 17 bases between. Germline CDR1 is MNHNY and CDR2 is SVGAGI (reference sequence). The CDR3 contains 16 residues. CDR3 residues: CASSYTPGVGLYEQYF. The DNA for the CDR3 is TGTGCCAGCAGTTACACTCCTGGGGTGGGGCTCTACGAGCAGTACTTC.

The chain recombines TRBV28 with TRBJ2-7, with 10 bases aligning to TRBD1. CDR3 size: 14 residues. Germline CDR1 and CDR2: MDHEN and SYDVKM. The V and J ends lost 3 bases and 2 bases, in that order; junction bases with no gene match: 1. The CDR3 loop is CASSLGQGTYEQYF. CDR3 nucleotide sequence: TGTGCCAGCAGTTTGGGACAGGGGACCTACGAGCAGTACTTC.

The chain uses TRBV19 and TRBJ1-2; 7 nucleotides match TRBD1. The CDR3 loop spans 15 amino acids. V was pared by 4 bases and J by 3 bases, with 8 bases of the junction left unmatched. Per germline, CDR1 LNHDA and CDR2 SQIVND (reference sequence). The CDR3 DNA reads TGTGCCAGTAGTACGCAGACAGGGCCCCACTATGGCTACACCTTC. Translated: CASSTQTGPHYGYTF.

This chain uses TRBV18 with TRBJ2-5, with D maybe TRBD2 (5 bases). The CDR3 has 15 residues. V lost 2 bases and J lost 2, with 12 bases in between. CDR1 is KGHSH, CDR2 LQKENI, per germline. The CDR3 DNA sequence: TGTGCCAGCTCACCAGAGGGTCCCCAACAAGAGACCCAGTACTTC. Amino acids: CASSPEGPQQETQYF.

The rearrangement uses TRBV6-6 and TRBJ2-7, with TRBD1 matching 10 bases. The CDR3 has 16 amino acids. The trim removed 5 bases at V and 6 bases at J, leaving 13 bases unmatched. CDR1 is MNHNY and CDR2 is SVGAGI in the germline V gene (reference sequence). The CDR3 DNA is TGTGCCAGCAGTACGCCCGCCGGGACAGGGGTGGGCGAGCAGTACTTC. Translating gives CASSTPAGTGVGEQYF.

The chain recombines TRBV4-2 with TRBJ2-5; 12 nucleotides match TRBD2. The CDR3 sequence is 17 residues long. V dropped 0 bases and J dropped 2; count of bases not matched to a gene: 4. Germline assignment: CDR1 LGHNA and CDR2 YNFKEQ. CDR3 region: CASSQDGLAGGQETQYF. CDR3 in DNA: TGTGCCAGCAGCCAAGATGGTCTAGCGGGAGGGCAAGAGACCCAGTACTTC.

The chain employs TRBV9 and TRBJ1-4, with D possibly being TRBD1 (5 bases). Germline V gene sequence: CDR1 SGDLS, CDR2 YYNGEE. This CDR3 comprises 13 residues. Trimming shortened V by 7 bases and J by 8 bases, and 15 bases separated the two germline ends. CDR3 amino acids: CASGRGGEEKLFF. CDR3 in DNA: TGTGCCAGCGGGCGGGGGGGAGAGGAAAAACTGTTTTTT. Full variable domain (rest looked up from reference TRBV9 and TRBJ1-4): DSGVTQTPKHLITATGQRVTLRCSPRSGDLSVYWYQQSLDQGLQFLIQYYNGEERAKGNILERFSAQQFPDLHSELNLSSLELGDSALYFCASGRGGEEKLFFGSGTQLSVL.

The rearrangement uses TRBV2 and TRBJ2-7; 11 bases align to TRBD2. Trimming removed 7 bases from V and 6 bases from J; junction bases left unmatched: 5. Germline V gene sequence: CDR1 SNHLY, CDR2 FYNNEI. The CDR3 loop spans 13 amino acids. The CDR3 DNA sequence: TGTGCCAGCAACCTTAGCGGGAGGGGCGAGCAGTACTTC. Protein product: CASNLSGRGEQYF.

This CDR3 reads CASSRKGDNQPQHF. The CDR3 nucleotides read TGTGCCAGCAGTCGTAAGGGAGATAATCAGCCCCAGCATTTT. This sequence joins TRBV28 and TRBJ1-5; D unresolved. The V gene's germline CDR1 is MDHEN and CDR2 SYDVKM. V dropped 5 bases and J dropped 4 bases, with 12 bases sitting between them. The CDR3 is 14 residues long.

This chain joins TRBV6-5 and TRBJ2-7; D ambiguous. V was pared by 4 bases and J by 7 bases, with 14 bases between. This CDR3 contains 13 residues. The V gene's germline CDR1 is MNHEY and CDR2 SVGAGI. The CDR3 region has the DNA TGTGCCAGCAGTTCACCGGGTGGTGGGGAGCAGTACTTC. Its translation: CASSSPGGGEQYF.